The 4 T cell receptor beta chains given below trace back to one sample, sequenced in a study of neurological immune-mediated disorders. The time point here: technical triplicate 3. TCRdb recomputed calls from the 5' RACE reads with MiXCR, one row per CDR3 protein. The table lists tens of thousands of distinct CDR3 sequences, around a fifth of them singletons. Sequences were obtained from PBMCs. The receptors come from a man in his sixties with HTLV-1-associated myelopathy (HAM/TSP).

At least ten counts were recorded for this clonotype. The chain combines TRBV28 with TRBJ2-2, with 9 bases fitting TRBD2. CDR3 length: 15 amino acids. The trim removed 6 bases at V and 1 base at J, leaving 3 bases unmatched. In germline, CDR1 is MDHEN, CDR2 SYDVKM. The CDR3 nucleotides are TGTGCCAGCAGAGCGACTAGCGGGAACACCGGGGAGCTGTTTTTT. This encodes CASRATSGNTGELFF.

This clonotype was counted between two and nine times. This chain joins TRBV6-5 and TRBJ1-5, with no clear D. The CDR3 covers 14 residues. From germline, CDR1 is MNHEY and CDR2 SVGAGI. V shed 4 bases and J shed 2 bases, with 9 bases lying between them. The CDR3: CASSSLQGNQPQHF. Written as DNA, the CDR3 is TGTGCCAGCAGTTCCTTGCAGGGCAATCAGCCCCAGCATTTT.

This clonotype was recorded many times. The J gene is TRBJ2-7, the V gene TRBV2; D may match TRBD1 or TRBD2 (5 bases each). Germline V gene lookup returns CDR1 SNHLY and CDR2 FYNNEI. The length of the CDR3 is 16 residues. The ends were cut back, 2 bases at V and 2 bases at J, with 16 bases in the middle. The CDR3 nucleotides read TGTGCCAGCAGTGAAAGGTCGGGGCCTTTGCCCTACGAGCAGTACTTC. It specifies CASSERSGPLPYEQYF.

The chain employs TRBV5-1 and TRBJ2-2; 13 nucleotides match TRBD2. V dropped 4 bases and J dropped 9; count of bases not matched to a gene: 12. CDR1 SGHRS and CDR2 YFSETQ come from the germline V gene. This CDR3 spans 17 amino acids. The CDR3 protein is CASSPLRLAGGAWELFF. As DNA, the CDR3 is TGCGCCAGCAGCCCTCTCCGACTAGCGGGAGGAGCCTGGGAGCTGTTTTTT.